This T cell receptor beta chain was profiled in a study of cytomegalovirus exposure and HLA in healthy donors. A multiplex PCR was run with 60 Vbeta primers and 13 Jbeta primers. The protocol was immunoSEQ multiplex PCR, while the TCRdb copy is restricted to in-frame clones and leaves out a portion. Here the sample spans roughly 78,000 clones, approximately 70% being singletons. CDR1 is SNHLY, CDR2 FYNNEI, per germline. Trimming removed 3 bases from V and 1 base from J; junction bases left unmatched: 10. The CDR3 extends over 18 amino acids. This clone was detected only a few times. Antigen: not known. General observations from the study: Reports credit the classifier with highly specific, highly sensitive diagnosis of cytomegalovirus status. Accurate prediction of HLA-A and HLA-B alleles (for most subjects) was reportedly achieved from TCR beta sequences. Further analysis was carried out later, and it showed several of the most significant clusters appearing linked to common viral pathogens.

Nominally healthy donors provided the samples, though records likely missed some immune exposures. The V and J genes are TRBV2 and TRBJ2-4; the match to TRBD1 covers 9 bases. The TCR was taken from a man aged 35-49 years in good health and CMV-seropositive. Sequencing was done on a sample of PBMCs. The CDR3 coding sequence is TGTGCCAGCAGTGAGATGGACAGGGGTGTCGGTGCCAAAAACATTCAGTACTTC. This translates into CASSEMDRGVGAKNIQYF.